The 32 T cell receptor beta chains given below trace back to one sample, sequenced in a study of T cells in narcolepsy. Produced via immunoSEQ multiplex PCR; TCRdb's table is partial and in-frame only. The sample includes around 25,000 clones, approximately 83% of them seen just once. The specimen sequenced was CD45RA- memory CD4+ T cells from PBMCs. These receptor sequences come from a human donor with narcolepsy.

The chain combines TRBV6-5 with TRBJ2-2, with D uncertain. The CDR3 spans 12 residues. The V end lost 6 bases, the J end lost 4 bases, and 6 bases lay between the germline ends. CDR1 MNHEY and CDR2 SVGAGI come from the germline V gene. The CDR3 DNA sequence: TGTGCCAGCAGCCGACTCACCGGGGAGCTGTTTTTT. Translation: CASSRLTGELFF.

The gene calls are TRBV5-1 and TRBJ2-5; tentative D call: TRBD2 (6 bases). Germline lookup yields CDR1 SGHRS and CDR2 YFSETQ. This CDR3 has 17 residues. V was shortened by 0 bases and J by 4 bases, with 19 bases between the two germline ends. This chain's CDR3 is CASSLAGRGAGLETQYF. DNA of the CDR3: TGCGCCAGCAGCTTGGCCGGGCGCGGGGCGGGGTTAGAGACCCAGTACTTC. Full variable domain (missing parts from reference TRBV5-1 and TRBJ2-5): KAGVTQTPRYLIKTRGQQVTLSCSPISGHRSVSWYQQTPGQGLQFLFEYFSETQRNKGNFPGRFSGRQFSNSRSEMNVSTLELGDSALYLCASSLAGRGAGLETQYFGPGTRLLVL.

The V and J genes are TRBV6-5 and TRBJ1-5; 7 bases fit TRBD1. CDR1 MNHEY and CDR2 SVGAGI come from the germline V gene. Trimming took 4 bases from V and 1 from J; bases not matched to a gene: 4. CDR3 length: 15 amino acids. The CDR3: CASSFRGESNQPQHF. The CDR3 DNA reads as TGTGCCAGCAGTTTCAGGGGGGAGAGCAATCAGCCCCAGCATTTT.

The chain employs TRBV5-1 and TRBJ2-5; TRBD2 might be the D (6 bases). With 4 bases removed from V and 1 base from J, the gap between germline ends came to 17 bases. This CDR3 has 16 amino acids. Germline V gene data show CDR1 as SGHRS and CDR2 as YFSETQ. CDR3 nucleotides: TGCGCCAGCAGCGCGCAGACTGGGGGGATCCAAGAGACCCAGTACTTC. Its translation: CASSAQTGGIQETQYF.

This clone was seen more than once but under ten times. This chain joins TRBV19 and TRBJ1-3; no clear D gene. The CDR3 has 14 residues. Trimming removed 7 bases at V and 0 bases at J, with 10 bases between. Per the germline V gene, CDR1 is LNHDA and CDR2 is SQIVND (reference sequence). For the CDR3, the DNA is TGTGCCAGTAACGACCCTTACTCTGGAAACACCATATATTTT. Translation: CASNDPYSGNTIYF.

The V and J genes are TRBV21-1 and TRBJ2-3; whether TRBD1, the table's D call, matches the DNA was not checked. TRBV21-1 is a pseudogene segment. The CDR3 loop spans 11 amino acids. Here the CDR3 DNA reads TGTGCCTGGTCAGACACAGATACGCAGTATTTT. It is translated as CAWSDTDTQYF.

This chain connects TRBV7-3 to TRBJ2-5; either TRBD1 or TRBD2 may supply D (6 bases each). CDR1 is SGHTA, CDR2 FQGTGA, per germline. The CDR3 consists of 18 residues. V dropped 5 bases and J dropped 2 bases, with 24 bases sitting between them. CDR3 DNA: TGTGCCAGCAGCCTTTCGTCGTGGGACACAGGAGGGCAAGAGACCCAGTACTTC. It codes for CASSLSSWDTGGQETQYF.

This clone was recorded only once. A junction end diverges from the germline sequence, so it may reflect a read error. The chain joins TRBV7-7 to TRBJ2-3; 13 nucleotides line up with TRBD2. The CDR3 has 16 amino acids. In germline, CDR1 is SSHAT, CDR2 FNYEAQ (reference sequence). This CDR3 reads CASSQGTSGARDTQYF. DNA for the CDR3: TGTGCTAGCAGTCAAGGGACTAGCGGGGCCCGAGATACGCAGTATTTT.

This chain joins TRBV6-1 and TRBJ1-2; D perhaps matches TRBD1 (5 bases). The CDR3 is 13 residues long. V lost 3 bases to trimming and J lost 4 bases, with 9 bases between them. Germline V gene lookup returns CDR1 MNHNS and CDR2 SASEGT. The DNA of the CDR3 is TGTGCCAGCAGTGATGGAGGGGCCTATGGCTACACCTTC. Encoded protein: CASSDGGAYGYTF.

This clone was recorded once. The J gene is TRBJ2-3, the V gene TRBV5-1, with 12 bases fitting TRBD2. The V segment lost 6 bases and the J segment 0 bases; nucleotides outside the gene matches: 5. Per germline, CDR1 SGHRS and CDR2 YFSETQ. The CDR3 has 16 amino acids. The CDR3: CASTRLAGESTDTQYF. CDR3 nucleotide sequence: TGCGCCAGCACAAGACTAGCGGGAGAAAGCACAGATACGCAGTATTTT.

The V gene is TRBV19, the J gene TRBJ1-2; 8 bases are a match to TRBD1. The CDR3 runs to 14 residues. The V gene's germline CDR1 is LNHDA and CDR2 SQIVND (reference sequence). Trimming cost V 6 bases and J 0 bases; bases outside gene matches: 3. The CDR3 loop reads CASRTTGANYGYTF. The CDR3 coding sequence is TGTGCCAGTAGGACGACAGGGGCTAACTATGGCTACACCTTC.

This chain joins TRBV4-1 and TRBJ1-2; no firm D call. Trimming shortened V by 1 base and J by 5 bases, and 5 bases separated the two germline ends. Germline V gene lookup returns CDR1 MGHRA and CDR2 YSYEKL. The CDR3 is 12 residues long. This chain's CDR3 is CASSQAQYGYTF. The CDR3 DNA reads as TGCGCCAGCAGCCAAGCTCAGTATGGCTACACCTTC.

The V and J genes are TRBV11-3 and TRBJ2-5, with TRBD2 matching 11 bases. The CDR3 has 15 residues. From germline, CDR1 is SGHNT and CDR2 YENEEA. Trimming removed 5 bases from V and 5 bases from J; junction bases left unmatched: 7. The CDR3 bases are TGTGCCAGCAGCCGTCCGGGACTAGCGGTTGAGACCCAGTACTTC. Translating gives CASSRPGLAVETQYF.

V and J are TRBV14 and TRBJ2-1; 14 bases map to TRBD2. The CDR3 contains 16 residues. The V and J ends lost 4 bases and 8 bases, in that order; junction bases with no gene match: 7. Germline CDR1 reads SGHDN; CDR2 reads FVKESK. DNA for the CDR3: TGTGCCAGCAGCCTACGACTAGCGGGGGGGCAAGATGAGCAGTTCTTC. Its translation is CASSLRLAGGQDEQFF. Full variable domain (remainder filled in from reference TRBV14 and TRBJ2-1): EAGVTQFPSHSVIEKGQTVTLRCDPISGHDNLYWYRRVMGKEIKFLLHFVKESKQDESGMPNNRFLAERTGGTYSTLKVQPAELEDSGVYFCASSLRLAGGQDEQFFGPGTRLTVL.

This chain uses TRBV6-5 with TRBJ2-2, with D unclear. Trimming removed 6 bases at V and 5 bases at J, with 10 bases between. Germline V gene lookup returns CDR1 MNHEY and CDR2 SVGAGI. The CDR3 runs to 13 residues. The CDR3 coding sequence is TGTGCCAGCAGCCCCACCCCGACCGGGGAGCTGTTTTTT. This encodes CASSPTPTGELFF.

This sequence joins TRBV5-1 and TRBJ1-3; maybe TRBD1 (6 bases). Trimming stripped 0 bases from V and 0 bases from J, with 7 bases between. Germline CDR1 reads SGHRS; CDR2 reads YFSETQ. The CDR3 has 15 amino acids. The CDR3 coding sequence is TGCGCCAGCAGCTTGGGACAGGTCTCTGGAAACACCATATATTTT. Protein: CASSLGQVSGNTIYF. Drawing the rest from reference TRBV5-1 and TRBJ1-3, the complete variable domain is KAGVTQTPRYLIKTRGQQVTLSCSPISGHRSVSWYQQTPGQGLQFLFEYFSETQRNKGNFPGRFSGRQFSNSRSEMNVSTLELGDSALYLCASSLGQVSGNTIYFGEGSWLTVV.

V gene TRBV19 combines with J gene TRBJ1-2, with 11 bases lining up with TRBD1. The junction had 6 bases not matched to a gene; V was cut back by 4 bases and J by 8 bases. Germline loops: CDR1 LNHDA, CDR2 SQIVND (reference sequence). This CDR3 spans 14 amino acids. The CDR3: CASSSRGQGDGYTF. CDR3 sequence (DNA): TGTGCCAGTAGTAGTCGGGGACAGGGGGACGGCTACACCTTC.

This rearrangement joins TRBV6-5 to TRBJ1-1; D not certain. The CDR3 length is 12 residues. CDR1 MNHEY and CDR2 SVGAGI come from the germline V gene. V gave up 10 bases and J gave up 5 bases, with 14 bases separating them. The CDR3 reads CATSEGRTEAFF. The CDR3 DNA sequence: TGTGCCACCTCCGAAGGAAGAACTGAAGCTTTCTTT.

This chain's CDR3 is CASSLTLGTDSYEQYF. The CDR3 region has the DNA TGTGCCAGCAGTTTAACACTCGGGACGGACTCCTACGAGCAGTACTTC. This chain joins TRBV27 and TRBJ2-7; D tentatively reads TRBD1 or TRBD2 (5 bases each). In germline, CDR1 is MNHEY, CDR2 SMNVEV (reference sequence). This CDR3 contains 16 residues. V lost 2 bases and J 0 bases, leaving 14 bases between the germline ends.

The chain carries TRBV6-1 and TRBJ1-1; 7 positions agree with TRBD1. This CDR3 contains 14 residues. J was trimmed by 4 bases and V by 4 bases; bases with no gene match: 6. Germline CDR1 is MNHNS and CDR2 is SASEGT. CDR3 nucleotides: TGTGCCAGCAGTGCAACAGGGGCGGGCACTGAAGCTTTCTTT. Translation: CASSATGAGTEAFF.

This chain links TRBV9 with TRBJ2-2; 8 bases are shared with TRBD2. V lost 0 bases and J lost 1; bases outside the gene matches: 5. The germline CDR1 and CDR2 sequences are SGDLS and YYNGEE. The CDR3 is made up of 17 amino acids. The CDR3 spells CASSVVPSGRNTGELFF. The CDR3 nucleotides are TGTGCCAGCAGCGTAGTCCCTAGCGGGCGGAACACCGGGGAGCTGTTTTTT.

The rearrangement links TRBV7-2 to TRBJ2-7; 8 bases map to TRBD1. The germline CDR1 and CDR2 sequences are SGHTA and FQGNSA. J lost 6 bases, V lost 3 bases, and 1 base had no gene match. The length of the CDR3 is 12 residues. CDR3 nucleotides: TGTGCCAGCAGCTTTGGACAGGGCGAGCAGTACTTC. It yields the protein CASSFGQGEQYF.

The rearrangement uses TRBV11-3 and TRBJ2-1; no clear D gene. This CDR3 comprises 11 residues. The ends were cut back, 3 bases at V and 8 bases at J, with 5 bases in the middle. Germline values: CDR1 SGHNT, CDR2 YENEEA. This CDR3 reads CASSLFDEQFF. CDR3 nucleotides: TGTGCCAGCAGCTTGTTTGATGAGCAGTTCTTC.

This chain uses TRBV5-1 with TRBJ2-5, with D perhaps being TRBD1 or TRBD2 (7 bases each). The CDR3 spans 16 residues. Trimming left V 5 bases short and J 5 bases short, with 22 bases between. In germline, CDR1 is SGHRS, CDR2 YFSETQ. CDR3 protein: CASSLHRGGSGETQYF. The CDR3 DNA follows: TGCGCCAGCAGTTTGCACAGGGGCGGGAGTGGGGAGACCCAGTACTTC. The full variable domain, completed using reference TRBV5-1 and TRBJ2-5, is KAGVTQTPRYLIKTRGQQVTLSCSPISGHRSVSWYQQTPGQGLQFLFEYFSETQRNKGNFPGRFSGRQFSNSRSEMNVSTLELGDSALYLCASSLHRGGSGETQYFGPGTRLLVL.

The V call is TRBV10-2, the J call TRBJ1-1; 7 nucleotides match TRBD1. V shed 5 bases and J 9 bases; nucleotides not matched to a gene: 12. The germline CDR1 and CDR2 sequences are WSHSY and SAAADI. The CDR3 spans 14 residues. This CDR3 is CASSQHRGRPQAFF. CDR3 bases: TGCGCCAGCAGTCAACACAGGGGCCGCCCTCAAGCTTTCTTT.

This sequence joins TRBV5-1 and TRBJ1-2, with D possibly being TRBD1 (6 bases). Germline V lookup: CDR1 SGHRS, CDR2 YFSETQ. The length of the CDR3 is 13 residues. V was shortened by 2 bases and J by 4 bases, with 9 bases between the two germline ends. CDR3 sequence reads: CASSLEQGYGYTF. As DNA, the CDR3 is TGCGCCAGCAGCTTAGAACAGGGCTATGGCTACACCTTC.

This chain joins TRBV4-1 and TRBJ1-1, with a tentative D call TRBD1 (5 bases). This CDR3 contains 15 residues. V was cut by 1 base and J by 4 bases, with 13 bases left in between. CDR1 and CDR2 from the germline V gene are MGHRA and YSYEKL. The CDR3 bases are TGCGCCAGCAGCCAAGGGGGGTGGAGGGGCACTGAAGCTTTCTTT. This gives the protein CASSQGGWRGTEAFF.

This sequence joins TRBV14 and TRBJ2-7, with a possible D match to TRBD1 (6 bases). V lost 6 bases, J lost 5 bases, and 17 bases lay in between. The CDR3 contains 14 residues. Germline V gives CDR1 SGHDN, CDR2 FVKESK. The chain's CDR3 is CASRRTGLGDEQYF. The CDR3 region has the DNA TGTGCCAGCAGGCGTACAGGGTTAGGCGACGAGCAGTACTTC. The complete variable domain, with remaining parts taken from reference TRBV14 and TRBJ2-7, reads EAGVTQFPSHSVIEKGQTVTLRCDPISGHDNLYWYRRVMGKEIKFLLHFVKESKQDESGMPNNRFLAERTGGTYSTLKVQPAELEDSGVYFCASRRTGLGDEQYFGPGTRLTVT.

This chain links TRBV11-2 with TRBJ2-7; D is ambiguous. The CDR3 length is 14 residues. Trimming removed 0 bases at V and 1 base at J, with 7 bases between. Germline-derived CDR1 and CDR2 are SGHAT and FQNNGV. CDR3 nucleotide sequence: TGTGCCAGCAGCTTAGATCTTCGGTCCTACGAGCAGTACTTC. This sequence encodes CASSLDLRSYEQYF.

CDR3 loop: CATSRDPGEMQFF. The CDR3 coding sequence is TGTGCCACCAGCAGAGATCCTGGGGAAATGCAGTTCTTC. The chain carries TRBV15 and TRBJ2-1; no clear D. The CDR3 has 13 amino acids. Germline V gene lookup returns CDR1 LNHNV and CDR2 YYDKDF (reference sequence). V was trimmed by 0 bases and J by 12 bases, leaving 12 bases between them.

CDR3: CASSSAGTDNQPQHF. The CDR3 DNA is TGTGCCAGCAGCTCCGCCGGGACAGATAATCAGCCCCAGCATTTT. J is TRBJ1-5 and V is TRBV7-9; 7 nucleotides match TRBD1. Germline assignment: CDR1 SEHNR and CDR2 FQNEAQ (reference sequence). V lost 4 bases to trimming and J lost 4 bases; unmatched junction nucleotides: 7. The length of the CDR3 is 15 residues.

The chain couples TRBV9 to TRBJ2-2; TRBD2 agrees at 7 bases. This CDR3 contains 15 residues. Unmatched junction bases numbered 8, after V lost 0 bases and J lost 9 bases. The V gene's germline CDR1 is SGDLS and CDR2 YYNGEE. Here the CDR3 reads CASSVGGGEIRELFF. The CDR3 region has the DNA TGTGCCAGCAGCGTAGGGGGAGGGGAAATCAGGGAGCTGTTTTTT.